A selection of T cell receptor beta chains follows, all from one sample in a study of shared clonotypes between healthy human individuals. The protocol was immunoSEQ multiplex PCR, while the TCRdb copy is restricted to in-frame clones and leaves out a portion. The profile covers hundreds of thousands of clones, with roughly 70% appearing a single time and approximately 1.6% taken by the ten largest. The sequenced sample consisted of memory CD4+ T cells sorted from blood. Receptor source: a woman aged 25 to 39 in good health. Each CDR3 is given with its conserved first and last residue. Fields, in order: clone size, V gene, J gene, D gene, CDR3 protein, CDR3 DNA. A D gene is named only where the DNA matches it firmly. Not all rows give a size; the values are once, few, many and, for expanded clones, a class.

clone size: NA; V gene: TRBV4-2; J gene: TRBJ1-2; D gene: NA; CDR3 protein: CASSQDFGAYGYTF; CDR3 DNA: TGTGCCAGCAGCCAAGATTTCGGGGCCTATGGCTACACCTTC
clone size: NA; V gene: TRBV6-1; J gene: TRBJ2-3; D gene: TRBD2; CDR3 protein: CASSEEAGGPPTDTQYF; CDR3 DNA: TGTGCCAGCAGTGAAGAGGCGGGGGGACCCCCCACAGATACGCAGTATTTT
clone size: NA; V gene: TRBV7-9; J gene: TRBJ2-3; D gene: TRBD1; CDR3 protein: CASSSTGWVHTQYF; CDR3 DNA: TGTGCCAGCAGCTCGACAGGGTGGGTGCATACGCAGTATTTT
clone size: NA; V gene: TRBV28; J gene: TRBJ2-6; D gene: NA; CDR3 protein: CASSFWANVLTF; CDR3 DNA: TGTGCCAGCAGTTTCTGGGCCAACGTCCTGACTTTC
clone size: NA; V gene: TRBV5-1; J gene: TRBJ2-5; D gene: NA; CDR3 protein: CASSRTPQETQYF; CDR3 DNA: TGCGCCAGCAGTCGGACACCTCAAGAGACCCAGTACTTC
clone size: NA; V gene: TRBV10-3; J gene: TRBJ2-1; D gene: NA; CDR3 protein: CAISESGGGKSSYNEQFF; CDR3 DNA: TGTGCCATCAGTGAGTCGGGTGGAGGAAAGAGCTCCTACAATGAGCAGTTCTTC
clone size: few; V gene: TRBV29-1; J gene: TRBJ1-1; D gene: NA; CDR3 protein: CSVVWRNTEAFF; CDR3 DNA: TGCAGCGTTGTTTGGAGGAACACTGAAGCTTTCTTT
clone size: NA; V gene: TRBV21-1; J gene: TRBJ1-3; D gene: NA; CDR3 protein: CASSNRSPQKTGNTIYF; CDR3 DNA: TGTGCCAGCAGCAACCGAAGTCCCCAAAAGACTGGAAACACCATATATTTT
clone size: NA; V gene: TRBV11-3; J gene: TRBJ2-3; D gene: NA; CDR3 protein: CASSFELGSAQYF; CDR3 DNA: TGTGCCAGCAGCTTTGAACTAGGGTCGGCTCAGTATTTT
clone size: few; V gene: TRBV11-2; J gene: TRBJ2-7; D gene: NA; CDR3 protein: CASSPQGVNTYEQYF; CDR3 DNA: TGTGCCAGCAGCCCTCAGGGTGTTAATACCTACGAGCAGTACTTC
clone size: NA; V gene: TRBV7-2; J gene: TRBJ2-5; D gene: TRBD1; CDR3 protein: CASSRKTTGGAGEQYF; CDR3 DNA: TGTGCCAGCAGCCGTAAGACAACAGGGGGCGCGGGGGAGCAGTACTTC
clone size: NA; V gene: TRBV30; J gene: TRBJ2-7; D gene: TRBD2; CDR3 protein: CAWSGTSGRSSYEQYF; CDR3 DNA: TGTGCCTGGAGTGGGACTAGCGGGAGAAGTTCTTACGAGCAGTACTTC
clone size: NA; V gene: TRBV28; J gene: TRBJ2-7; D gene: NA; CDR3 protein: CASSLSKIPSYEQYF; CDR3 DNA: TGTGCCAGCAGTCTATCCAAAATCCCCTCCTACGAGCAGTACTTC
clone size: NA; V gene: TRBV10-1; J gene: TRBJ2-2; D gene: NA; CDR3 protein: CASGRRQAGELFF; CDR3 DNA: TGCGCCAGCGGTCGAAGGCAGGCCGGGGAGCTGTTTTTT
clone size: few; V gene: TRBV19; J gene: TRBJ2-7; D gene: NA; CDR3 protein: CASSIGGQPTYEQYF; CDR3 DNA: TGTGCCAGTAGTATAGGAGGACAGCCTACCTACGAGCAGTACTTC
clone size: NA; V gene: TRBV5-1; J gene: TRBJ1-1; D gene: TRBD1; CDR3 protein: CASSKTTGVGNTEAFF; CDR3 DNA: TGCGCCAGCAGCAAAACGACAGGGGTGGGGAACACTGAAGCTTTCTTT
clone size: NA; V gene: TRBV7-8; J gene: TRBJ2-7; D gene: TRBD2; CDR3 protein: CASSLGGLAGSSSYEQYF; CDR3 DNA: TGTGCCAGCAGCTTAGGGGGACTAGCGGGTTCAAGCTCCTACGAGCAGTACTTC
clone size: NA; V gene: TRBV7-2; J gene: TRBJ2-1; D gene: NA; CDR3 protein: CASSLVAGTYNEQFF; CDR3 DNA: TGTGCCAGCAGCTTAGTTGCGGGAACTTACAATGAGCAGTTCTTC
clone size: NA; V gene: TRBV4-2; J gene: TRBJ1-5; D gene: NA; CDR3 protein: CASSQEVQPNQPQHF; CDR3 DNA: TGTGCCAGCAGCCAAGAAGTCCAGCCCAATCAGCCCCAGCATTTT
clone size: NA; V gene: TRBV19; J gene: TRBJ2-1; D gene: NA; CDR3 protein: CASSTPPGRGSEQFF; CDR3 DNA: TGTGCCAGTAGTACTCCTCCGGGGCGCGGTAGTGAGCAGTTCTTC
clone size: NA; V gene: TRBV28; J gene: TRBJ2-7; D gene: TRBD1; CDR3 protein: CASSSPGQPYEQYF; CDR3 DNA: TGTGCCAGCAGTTCCCCGGGACAGCCATACGAGCAGTACTTC
clone size: once; V gene: TRBV5-1; J gene: TRBJ1-2; D gene: NA; CDR3 protein: CASSFAPLGGGDYGYTF; CDR3 DNA: TGCGCCAGCAGCTTTGCCCCGTTGGGGGGGGGAGATTATGGCTACACCTTC